This T cell receptor beta chain is from a study of T cell responses to AZD1222 COVID-19 vaccine. The study's findings and limits: Two AZD1222 doses significantly raised spike-specific TCR breadth and depth over controls.

Sequencing was performed with immunoSEQ multiplex PCR; in TCRdb, only in-frame clones are kept and a portion is missing. In the table there are about 59,000 clones, 70% to 85% of which are singletons. Remarks on this clone: Its cognate antigen is unknown.

The V end was cut by 4 bases, the J end by 4 bases, with 22 bases between. The germline V gene has CDR1 SGHTA and CDR2 FQGNSA. The CDR3 contains 17 residues. The genes are TRBV7-2 and TRBJ2-5, with D perhaps matching TRBD1 (5 bases). The sequence was obtained from an adult in good health. Sequenced material: peripheral blood, taken on day 0 of AZD1222 vaccination. As DNA, the CDR3 is TGTGCCAGCAGCTCTCCTGGGGCGCCTTGGGCCGCAGAGACCCAGTACTTC. It translates to CASSSPGAPWAAETQYF.